Below are 30 T cell receptor beta chains sequenced from a single sample in a study of T-cell memory formation after mild COVID-19. TCRdb ran MiXCR on the 5' RACE reads and lists one entry per CDR3 protein. Found here are 170,000 or so distinct CDR3 sequences, 20% to 25% of them singletons; the top ten hold 23%. The specimen was PBMCs or a T cell subset sorted from them (not recorded which). These receptors originate from an adult woman who had mild COVID-19 (a few samples of this study predate the infection). Cell type and time point are not known.

V gene TRBV7-9 combines with J gene TRBJ2-2; D is ambiguous. The V and J ends lost 5 bases and 6 bases respectively, with 10 bases between them. Looked up from germline, CDR1 is SEHNR and CDR2 is FQNEAQ (reference sequence). The CDR3 sequence is 13 residues long. CDR3 coding DNA: TGTGCCAGCAGCCCCGTCCTCCCCGGGGAGCTGTTTTTT. Protein sequence: CASSPVLPGELFF.

This clonotype was seen a few times. The CDR3 is CASAYRGGTEAFF. DNA for the CDR3: TGCGCCAGCGCCTACAGGGGTGGGACTGAAGCTTTCTTT. The chain combines TRBV4-1 with TRBJ1-1, with 7 bases matching TRBD1. The junction had 8 bases not matched to a gene; V was cut back by 8 bases and J by 5 bases. Germline V gene sequence: CDR1 MGHRA, CDR2 YSYEKL. The CDR3 sequence is 13 residues long.

The chain is built from TRBV4-2 and TRBJ2-5, with 12 bases that match TRBD2. There are 15 residues in the CDR3. Germline V CDR1 and CDR2: LGHNA, YNFKEQ. With V trimmed by 5 bases and J by 1 base, 2 bases remained unmatched. CDR3 bases: TGTGCCAGCAGCACACTAGCGGGGGGCCAAGAGACCCAGTACTTC. Translation: CASSTLAGGQETQYF.

In its sample, this clonotype was seen a few times. The V and J genes are TRBV5-8 and TRBJ2-1; D is uncertain. The ends were cut back, 0 bases at V and 8 bases at J, with 12 bases in the middle. The germline gives CDR1 SGHTS, CDR2 YDEGEE. The CDR3 is 14 residues long. The CDR3 loop reads CASSLGTLRHEQFF. CDR3 in DNA: TGTGCCAGCAGCTTGGGCACTCTACGCCATGAGCAGTTCTTC. Combining the CDR3 with reference TRBV5-8 and TRBJ2-1 gives the whole variable domain EAGVTQSPTHLIKTRGQQATLRCSPISGHTSVYWYQQALGLGLQFLLWYDEGEERNRGNFPPRFSGRQFPNYSSELNVNALELEDSALYLCASSLGTLRHEQFFGPGTRLTVL.

This clonotype was observed a few times. The chain carries TRBV4-1 and TRBJ2-5, with D perhaps being TRBD1 or TRBD2 (5 bases each). There are 15 residues in the CDR3. Between the trimmed V and J ends, which lost 0 bases and 4 bases, there was a span of 12 bases. Germline CDR1 reads MGHRA; CDR2 reads YSYEKL. CDR3 sequence: CASSQESGASETQYF. The DNA for the CDR3 is TGCGCCAGCAGCCAAGAATCCGGGGCGTCAGAGACCCAGTACTTC.

This chain uses TRBV6-4 with TRBJ2-1; 10 nucleotides line up with TRBD1. After removal of 0 bases from V and 4 bases from J, the junction contained 6 bases not matched to a gene. Germline V gives CDR1 MRHNA, CDR2 SNTAGT. CDR3 length equals 17 residues. CDR3 protein: CASSDSFWTGGYNEQFF. In nucleotides, the CDR3 is TGTGCCAGCAGTGACTCCTTTTGGACAGGGGGTTACAATGAGCAGTTCTTC.

This clonotype was counted ten times or more. The chain joins TRBV15 to TRBJ2-1; 8 bases are a match to TRBD1. Germline CDR1 LNHNV, CDR2 YYDKDF (reference sequence). V gave up 2 bases and J gave up 7 bases; unmatched junction bases: 7. The CDR3 contains 15 residues. CDR3 residues: CATSRSGQAYNEQFF. In nucleotides, the CDR3 is TGTGCCACCAGCAGATCGGGACAGGCGTATAATGAGCAGTTCTTC.

This clonotype appeared a few times. The V call is TRBV4-1, the J call TRBJ2-3; 8 bases fit TRBD2. This CDR3 region has 16 residues. V was clipped by 0 bases and J by 3 bases; unmatched bases: 5. Germline V gives CDR1 MGHRA, CDR2 YSYEKL. CDR3 nucleotide sequence: TGCGCCAGCAGCCAAGATCGGGGGGGCCCTACAGATACGCAGTATTTT. Its protein product is CASSQDRGGPTDTQYF.

This chain joins TRBV30 and TRBJ2-1; TRBD2 matches at 10 bases. J was trimmed by 7 bases and V by 4 bases; bases with no gene match: 1. CDR1 and CDR2 (germline): GTSNPN, SVGIG (reference sequence). This CDR3 is 12 amino acids long. This chain's CDR3 is CAWTSGSNEQFF. CDR3 coding DNA: TGTGCCTGGACTAGCGGGAGTAATGAGCAGTTCTTC. The entire variable domain, with the rest obtained from reference TRBV30 and TRBJ2-1, is as follows: SQTIHQWPATLVQPVGSPLSLECTVEGTSNPNLYWYRQAAGRGLQLLFYSVGIGQISSEVPQNLSASRPQDRQFILSSKKLLLSDSGFYLCAWTSGSNEQFFGPGTRLTVL.

This clonotype has only one observation. The CDR3 loop reads CASSFPGLGPNTEAFF. DNA for the CDR3: TGTGCCAGCAGCTTCCCGGGGTTGGGCCCGAACACTGAAGCTTTCTTT. The V gene is TRBV7-9, the J gene TRBJ1-1; unclear D gene. Germline CDR1 SEHNR, CDR2 FQNEAQ (reference sequence). There are 16 residues in the CDR3. The V end was cut by 3 bases, the J end by 1 base, with 15 bases between.

The chain combines TRBV5-1 with TRBJ1-1; D not certain. In germline, CDR1 is SGHRS, CDR2 YFSETQ. V lost 0 bases, J lost 4 bases, and 13 bases lay in between. The CDR3 runs to 15 residues. The CDR3 DNA reads as TGCGCCAGCAGCTTGGATTACAGCGCCGCCACTGAAGCTTTCTTT. This gives the protein CASSLDYSAATEAFF.

The rearrangement links TRBV27 to TRBJ2-7; D is possibly TRBD2 (5 bases). Trimming shortened V by 0 bases and J by 3 bases, and 9 bases separated the two germline ends. The V gene's germline CDR1 is MNHEY and CDR2 SMNVEV (reference sequence). The CDR3 sequence is 14 residues long. In DNA form, the CDR3 reads TGTGCCAGCAGTTTATCCAGCGACTACTACGAGCAGTACTTC. Translating gives CASSLSSDYYEQYF.

This clonotype was counted between two and nine times. The chain joins TRBV9 to TRBJ2-7; a weak D match, TRBD1 (5 bases). The germline V and J ends were trimmed by 4 bases and 3 bases, with 17 bases remaining between them. The CDR3 contains 15 residues. The germline gives CDR1 SGDLS, CDR2 YYNGEE. This chain's CDR3 is CASSSSDRIVYEQYF. Here the CDR3 DNA reads TGTGCCAGCAGCTCTAGTGACAGAATAGTCTACGAGCAGTACTTC.

This chain uses TRBV4-2 with TRBJ1-6, with D uncertain. V dropped 0 bases and J dropped 9 bases, with 12 bases sitting between them. Germline lookup yields CDR1 LGHNA and CDR2 YNFKEQ. This CDR3 has 15 amino acids. This CDR3 reads CASSQEGRLSSPLHF. The DNA of the CDR3 is TGTGCCAGCAGCCAAGAGGGTAGACTGAGTTCACCCCTCCACTTT.

This chain links TRBV29-1 with TRBJ2-7; D is possibly TRBD1 or TRBD2 (6 bases each). This CDR3 has 17 amino acids. The germline V gene has CDR1 SQVTM and CDR2 ANQGSEA. Trimming shortened V by 3 bases and J by 3 bases, and 24 bases separated the two germline ends. The DNA for the CDR3 is TGCAGCGTTGAGGGGGGCGGAAAGGGGATACTTTACTACGAGCAGTACTTC. Amino acids: CSVEGGGKGILYYEQYF.

This chain connects TRBV6-5 to TRBJ2-1; D is unclear. This CDR3 comprises 14 residues. Between the trimmed V and J ends, which lost 0 bases and 3 bases, there was a span of 6 bases. Per germline, CDR1 MNHEY and CDR2 SVGAGI. The CDR3 DNA reads as TGTGCCAGCAGTTACTCGGAGTTCTACAATGAGCAGTTCTTC. It yields the protein CASSYSEFYNEQFF.

V usage is TRBV5-1 and J usage is TRBJ1-1, with D perhaps matching TRBD1 (6 bases). Trimming removed 0 bases from V and 2 bases from J, with 8 bases in between. CDR1 SGHRS and CDR2 YFSETQ come from the germline V gene. CDR3 length: 14 amino acids. Here the CDR3 DNA reads TGCGCCAGCAGCTTGGAAGGGGGAAACACTGAAGCTTTCTTT. This codes for CASSLEGGNTEAFF.

The chain carries TRBV6-2 or TRBV6-3 and TRBJ1-1; D is uncertain. V gave up 0 bases and J gave up 8 bases, with 7 bases separating them. Germline V gene data show CDR1 as MNHEY and CDR2 as SVGEGT. The CDR3 contains 12 residues. Here the CDR3 reads CASSYSPREAFF. In nucleotides, the CDR3 is TGTGCCAGCAGTTACTCCCCGCGGGAAGCTTTCTTT.

The genes are TRBV7-9 and TRBJ2-5; 12 nucleotides line up with TRBD2. The CDR3 has 17 amino acids. From germline, CDR1 is SEHNR and CDR2 FQNEAQ (reference sequence). Germline trimming cut 5 bases from V and 5 bases from J; bases unmatched to any gene: 12. The CDR3 loop reads CASSTRLAGAHVETQYF. In nucleotides, the CDR3 is TGTGCCAGCAGCACCCGACTAGCGGGGGCCCACGTTGAGACCCAGTACTTC.

The CDR3 coding sequence is TGTGCCAGCAGTTACACAGGAGTGGGAGGCTACACCTTC. It encodes CASSYTGVGGYTF. The V and J genes are TRBV12-3 or TRBV12-4 and TRBJ1-2; D is perhaps TRBD1 (5 bases). With 4 bases removed from V and 8 bases from J, the gap between germline ends came to 14 bases. The CDR3 spans 13 residues.

The sample holds a few counts of this clonotype. The chain employs TRBV7-6 and TRBJ2-2, with D hard to call. Per germline, CDR1 SGHVS and CDR2 FNYEAQ. V shed 0 bases and J shed 1 base, with 9 bases lying between them. This CDR3 is 16 amino acids long. CDR3 coding DNA: TGTGCCAGCAGCTTAGCAACCGGGCGGAACACCGGGGAGCTGTTTTTT. It translates to CASSLATGRNTGELFF.

This clonotype has a count of ten or more. The rearrangement links TRBV2 to TRBJ2-3; 7 positions match TRBD2. Germline CDR1 SNHLY, CDR2 FYNNEI. J was trimmed by 14 bases and V by 3 bases; bases with no gene match: 11. The CDR3 is 13 amino acids. The CDR3 region is CASSEGNSGLRYF. CDR3 bases: TGTGCCAGCAGTGAGGGGAATAGCGGGTTAAGGTATTTT. The whole variable domain, remainder taken from reference TRBV2 and TRBJ2-3, is EPEVTQTPSHQVTQMGQEVILRCVPISNHLYFYWYRQILGQKVEFLVSFYNNEISEKSEIFDDQFSVERPDGSNFTLKIRSTKLEDSAMYFCASSEGNSGLRYFGPGTRLTVL.

The V gene is TRBV9, the J gene TRBJ2-3; 14 positions match TRBD2. The V gene end was trimmed by 3 bases and the J gene end by 4 bases; junction bases not matched to a gene: 10. Germline V gives CDR1 SGDLS, CDR2 YYNGEE. The CDR3 runs 18 residues. CDR3 sequence reads: CASSGLQTSGGAADTQYF. The CDR3 bases are TGTGCCAGCAGCGGGCTTCAGACTAGCGGGGGGGCGGCAGATACGCAGTATTTT.

The sample holds a few counts of this clonotype. This sequence joins TRBV20-1 and TRBJ2-1, with 9 nucleotides matching TRBD2. CDR1 and CDR2 (germline): DFQATT, SNEGSKA (reference sequence). Germline trimming cut 5 bases from V and 0 bases from J; bases unmatched to any gene: 8. The CDR3 consists of 16 residues. CDR3: CSALSISGSSYNEQFF. CDR3 DNA sequence: TGCAGTGCTCTCAGTATTAGCGGGAGCTCCTACAATGAGCAGTTCTTC.

The chain has TRBV20-1 and TRBJ2-7; maybe TRBD2 (6 bases). Trimming cost V 5 bases and J 2 bases, with 13 bases left between them. CDR1 DFQATT and CDR2 SNEGSKA come from the germline V gene (reference sequence). The CDR3 length is 13 residues. The CDR3 protein is CSAEGPGAYEQYF. The CDR3, as DNA: TGCAGTGCTGAAGGTCCGGGGGCCTACGAGCAGTACTTC.

The CDR3 DNA follows: TGCGCCAGCAGCCGCTTTAGCGGGGTTAGCACAGATACGCAGTATTTT. Its protein product is CASSRFSGVSTDTQYF. V is TRBV5-1 and J is TRBJ2-3, with TRBD2 matching over 8 bases. Per the germline V gene, CDR1 is SGHRS and CDR2 is YFSETQ. The CDR3 length is 16 residues. Germline trimming cut 4 bases from V and 0 bases from J; bases unmatched to any gene: 7.

Written as DNA, the CDR3 is TGTGCCAGCACCACTCGGATCGGGGGCGAGAACACCGGGGAGCTGTTTTTT. Its translation is CASTTRIGGENTGELFF. The chain couples TRBV7-9 to TRBJ2-2, with D possibly being TRBD1 or TRBD2 (6 bases each). The germline V gene has CDR1 SEHNR and CDR2 FQNEAQ (reference sequence). The V gene lost 7 bases and the J gene lost 1 base, with 19 bases spanning the gap. The CDR3 runs 17 residues.

This clonotype was counted between two and nine times. The CDR3 loop is CASTTFAGEGVDTQYF. The CDR3 DNA follows: TGTGCCAGCACCACCTTTGCGGGAGAAGGGGTTGATACGCAGTATTTT. The gene calls are TRBV7-8 and TRBJ2-3; 7 nucleotides match TRBD2. The CDR3 consists of 16 residues. Losses at the gene ends were 7 bases for V and 6 bases for J; bases not matched to a gene: 16. From germline, CDR1 is SGHVS and CDR2 FQNEAQ. Full variable domain (rest looked up from reference TRBV7-8 and TRBJ2-3): GAGVSQSPRYKVAKRGQDVALRCDPISGHVSLFWYQQALGQGPEFLTYFQNEAQLDKSGLPSDRFFAERPEGSVSTLKIQRTQQEDSAVYLCASTTFAGEGVDTQYFGPGTRLTVL.

V usage is TRBV29-1 and J usage is TRBJ2-2; D may match TRBD1 or TRBD2 (6 bases each). The V end lost 5 bases, the J end lost 4 bases, and 26 bases lay between the germline ends. The CDR3 extends over 18 amino acids. Germline loops: CDR1 SQVTM, CDR2 ANQGSEA. CDR3: CSVKAGRTALRPTGELFF. The CDR3 region has the DNA TGCAGCGTTAAGGCGGGACGGACAGCTCTGAGACCCACCGGGGAGCTGTTTTTT.

The V call is TRBV15, the J call TRBJ2-1; D ambiguous. V gave up 5 bases and J gave up 2 bases, with 13 bases separating them. This CDR3 has 15 residues. Germline loops: CDR1 LNHNV, CDR2 YYDKDF (reference sequence). The DNA for the CDR3 is TGTGCCACCAGCCCGCTAGGAAGTCCCTACAATGAGCAGTTCTTC. This sequence encodes CATSPLGSPYNEQFF.